This T cell receptor (beta chain) comes out of a study of T-cell memory formation after mild COVID-19. Regarding the study as a whole: A second wave expanding day 15 to 37 was CD4+-biased; contracting clones were balanced. The finding that pre-infection memory included some responding clones suggested that cross-reactive memory joined. Clonal second-wave expansions that peaked on day 37 had unconfirmed SARS-CoV-2 specificity. Contracting CD4+ clones were located mainly in CM and EM, and CD8+ clones in EMRA.

As to this clonotype: Its target is unknown.

V shed 2 bases and J 1 base; nucleotides not matched to a gene: 2. CDR1 is MNHNY and CDR2 is SVGAGI in the germline V gene (reference sequence). The CDR3 sequence is 17 residues long. TCRdb fed the 5' RACE reads into MiXCR, producing one record per CDR3 protein. Counted here are around 200,000 distinct CDR3 sequences, around 30% occurring once; the ten biggest clones make up about 10%. The sample taken for sequencing was PBMCs or a T cell subset sorted from them (not recorded which). The clonotype originates from an adult woman who had mild COVID-19 (a few samples of this study predate the infection). Cell type and time point are not known. This chain uses TRBV6-6 with TRBJ2-7; 16 nucleotides match TRBD2. CDR3 coding DNA: TGTGCCAGCAGTTACGGGACTAGCGGGGGGGCTTCCTACGAGCAGTACTTC. This translates into CASSYGTSGGASYEQYF.